This T cell receptor beta chain originates from a study of cytomegalovirus exposure and HLA in healthy donors. Study-wide findings and caveats: Immune exposure was documented only through CMV serostatus. In a later analysis, TCR beta V- and J-gene trimming was associated with a missense DCLRE1C variant.

Points on this clone: Its antigen is not known.

The CDR3 is 16 residues long. The germline V gene has CDR1 SGHDN and CDR2 FVKESK. V lost 4 bases and J lost 4, with 18 bases in between. Amplification used 60 Vbeta primers and 13 Jbeta primers. Clones were sequenced by immunoSEQ multiplex PCR, and TCRdb holds only the in-frame ones, with some missing. The sample includes more than 90,000 clones, 65% to 80% seen only once; the top ten take roughly 8.3%. The material sequenced was PBMCs. The receptor comes from a human donor in good health. This chain links TRBV14 with TRBJ2-3; D is possibly TRBD2 (5 bases). The CDR3 DNA reads TGTGCCAGCAGCCCGGTGAGGCTTCTGCGGGCAGATACGCAGTATTTT. Encoded protein: CASSPVRLLRADTQYF.